These 2 T cell receptor beta chains share one sample of origin, sequenced in a study of OX40 agonist ivuxolimab in advanced cancers. Library preparation used the immunoSEQ multiplex PCR assay. The clones in this table, taken by TCRdb from immuneACCESS, are in-frame only. Not every clone is retained; where verified, under half of the shortfall comes from an unresolved V gene, and the cause of the rest is unknown. This sample is represented by some 83,000 clones; about nine tenths of them were singletons. The ten largest clonotypes hold around 0.79% of the sample. The sequencing here drew on CD4+ or CD8+ T cells sorted from blood, taken in a trial of the OX40 agonist ivuxolimab. The source is an adult with an advanced solid tumor such as melanoma, head and neck, liver or kidney cancer.

The V and J genes are TRBV5-1 and TRBJ1-3; no clear D. Per the germline V gene, CDR1 is SGHRS and CDR2 is YFSETQ. The CDR3 length is 15 residues. Trimming shortened V by 0 bases and J by 1 base, and 8 bases separated the two germline ends. The CDR3 DNA is TGCGCCAGCAGCTTGGACAGTCAATCTGGAAACACCATATATTTT. Translated, it gives CASSLDSQSGNTIYF.

This rearrangement joins TRBV5-1 to TRBJ2-6, with unresolved D. The CDR3 spans 14 residues. CDR1 and CDR2 from the germline V gene are SGHRS and YFSETQ. Trimming left V 3 bases short and J 0 bases short, with 4 bases between. CDR3 DNA sequence: TGCGCCAGCAGCTCAACCTCTGGGGCCAACGTCCTGACTTTC. Encoded protein: CASSSTSGANVLTF.